This is a list of T cell receptor beta chains from one sample in a study of PD-1 blockade in mismatch repair-deficient tumors. Libraries were prepared by immunoSEQ multiplex PCR; TCRdb keeps only in-frame clonotypes and omits some of them. The sample comprises around 120,000 clones, roughly nine tenths of which are singletons, and approximately 13% rests with the top ten. This material consisted of peripheral blood, taken 44 weeks after starting pembrolizumab. The origin of the receptors is an adult with mismatch repair-deficient cancer. CDR3s include the opening cysteine and the closing phenylalanine or tryptophan. A D gene is named only where the DNA matches it firmly. Clone sizes are given selectively: once, few, many, or a class where the clone is expanded.

CDR3 protein | CDR3 DNA | clone size | J gene | D gene | V gene
CASSPGLAGGSVGYEQYF | TGTGCCAGCAGCCCAGGACTAGCGGGAGGTTCTGTGGGGTACGAGCAGTACTTC | NA | TRBJ2-7 | TRBD2 | TRBV7-9
CASSLDRANEQFF | TGTGCCAGCAGCCTCGACAGGGCAAATGAGCAGTTCTTC | NA | TRBJ2-1 | TRBD1 | TRBV5-6
CASSPPFRADTQYF | TGTGCCAGCAGCCCACCATTTAGGGCAGATACGCAGTATTTT | NA | TRBJ2-3 | NA | TRBV5-6
CASKMGSGRLSNQPQHF | TGTGCCAGTAAAATGGGTTCAGGGCGTTTAAGCAATCAGCCCCAGCATTTT | NA | TRBJ1-5 | NA | TRBV19
CAWSITLAGAGEQFF | TGTGCCTGGAGTATAACGCTAGCGGGAGCAGGAGAGCAGTTCTTC | NA | TRBJ2-1 | TRBD2 | TRBV30
CASSLSGGGKAYEQYF | TGCGCCAGCAGCTTGTCTGGGGGTGGGAAAGCCTACGAGCAGTACTTC | NA | TRBJ2-7 | NA | TRBV5-1
CASSSWTSGVYNEQFF | TGCGCCAGCAGCTCCTGGACTAGCGGGGTCTACAATGAGCAGTTCTTC | NA | TRBJ2-1 | TRBD2 | TRBV5-1
CASSFSGGSYNEQFF | TGTGCCAGCAGCTTTAGCGGAGGCTCCTACAATGAGCAGTTCTTC | few | TRBJ2-1 | NA | TRBV5-4
CASSISANQPQHF | TGTGCCAGTAGTATATCGGCCAATCAGCCCCAGCATTTT | NA | TRBJ1-5 | NA | TRBV19
CASSSGLAGGRAYEQYF | TGTGCCAGCAGTTCGGGACTAGCGGGAGGCCGTGCCTACGAGCAGTACTTC | NA | TRBJ2-7 | TRBD2 | TRBV11-3
CASSFRDRGTEQYF | TGTGCCAGCAGCTTTCGGGACAGGGGTACCGAGCAGTACTTC | NA | TRBJ2-7 | TRBD1 | TRBV5-6
CASSHRQGPNYEQYF | TGCGCCAGCAGCCACCGACAGGGACCGAACTACGAGCAGTACTTC | once | TRBJ2-7 | TRBD1 | TRBV4-1
CASSPSRGLNVLVVEQFF | TGTGCCAGCTCACCAAGTAGGGGACTTAATGTTTTAGTGGTTGAGCAGTTCTTC | NA | TRBJ2-1 | NA | TRBV18
CASSSNSGLGGTDTQYF | TGTGCCAGCAGCTCGAACTCCGGACTGGGGGGCACAGATACGCAGTATTTT | NA | TRBJ2-3 | NA | TRBV5-6
CASSSQGPAAYGYTF | TGTGCCAGCAGCTCTCAGGGCCCCGCTGCCTATGGCTACACCTTC | once | TRBJ1-2 | NA | TRBV7-8
CASSPSRWAGPTGELFF | TGTGCCAGCAGCCCATCCAGGTGGGCAGGGCCCACCGGGGAGCTGTTTTTT | NA | TRBJ2-2 | NA | TRBV7-9
CAISDLVGGRETQYF | TGTGCCATCAGTGATCTAGTAGGGGGCCGGGAGACCCAGTACTTC | NA | TRBJ2-5 | TRBD1 | TRBV10-3
CASSPRLAETQYF | TGTGCCAGCTCACCGCGCCTAGCGGAGACCCAGTACTTC | once | TRBJ2-5 | NA | TRBV18
CASSGWGGMGPYEQYF | TGTGCCAGCAGTGGATGGGGGGGTATGGGCCCCTACGAGCAGTACTTC | NA | TRBJ2-7 | TRBD2 | TRBV28
CASSLGLDRAHYEQYF | TGCGCCAGCAGCTTAGGACTTGACAGGGCCCACTACGAGCAGTACTTC | once | TRBJ2-7 | TRBD1 | TRBV5-1
CASSVASSGLAVQTQYF | TGTGCCAGCAGCGTAGCCTCCTCGGGGCTAGCGGTTCAGACCCAGTACTTC | few | TRBJ2-5 | TRBD2 | TRBV9
CASSWRGERQPQHF | TGTGCCAGCAGCTGGCGAGGAGAAAGGCAGCCCCAGCATTTT | NA | TRBJ1-5 | NA | TRBV4-2
CASSRQLTDTQYF | TGTGCCAGCAGCCGACAACTAACAGATACGCAGTATTTT | NA | TRBJ2-3 | NA | TRBV11-2
CASSLQENTEAFF | TGTGCCAGCAGCTTGCAGGAGAACACTGAAGCTTTCTTT | NA | TRBJ1-1 | NA | TRBV7-3
CASSFKDRPYEQYF | TGTGCCAGCAGCTTCAAGGACAGACCCTACGAGCAGTACTTC | once | TRBJ2-7 | NA | TRBV5-6
CASAIIGNEQFF | TGTGCCAGCGCGATTATAGGCAATGAGCAGTTCTTC | once | TRBJ2-1 | NA | TRBV27
CASSSRLVETQYF | TGTGCCAGCAGCTCGAGACTAGTAGAGACCCAGTACTTC | NA | TRBJ2-5 | NA | TRBV11-2
CASSPLAHTDTQYF | TGCGCCAGCAGCCCTCTAGCGCACACAGATACGCAGTATTTT | NA | TRBJ2-3 | NA | TRBV5-1
CASSRQVSYEQYF | TGTGCCAGCTCACGACAGGTCTCCTACGAGCAGTACTTC | few | TRBJ2-7 | NA | TRBV18
CASSLPKLAEVSYEQYF | TGTGCCAGCAGCTTACCCAAACTAGCGGAAGTCTCCTACGAGCAGTACTTC | NA | TRBJ2-7 | TRBD2 | TRBV11-2
CASSSAQVAEVPYEQYF | TGTGCCAGCAGCTCCGCGCAGGTTGCGGAGGTCCCCTACGAGCAGTACTTC | NA | TRBJ2-7 | NA | TRBV13
CASSEPPGQGTDTQYF | TGTGCCAGCAGTGAGCCTCCGGGACAGGGCACAGATACGCAGTATTTT | few | TRBJ2-3 | TRBD1 | TRBV6-1
CASSQGGLGLLREQFF | TGCGCCAGCAGCCAAGGTGGGCTAGGTTTGTTGAGGGAGCAGTTCTTC | NA | TRBJ2-1 | NA | TRBV4-1
CASSQDRVASYEQYF | TGTGCCAGCAGCCAGGACCGGGTGGCATCTTACGAGCAGTACTTC | NA | TRBJ2-7 | NA | TRBV4-2
CASSLGQGGNQPQHF | TGTGCCAGCAGCTTGGGACAGGGAGGCAATCAGCCCCAGCATTTT | NA | TRBJ1-5 | TRBD1 | TRBV5-5
CATGQGDYEQYF | TGTGCCACTGGACAGGGAGACTACGAGCAGTACTTC | NA | TRBJ2-7 | TRBD1 | TRBV19
CASSYRQGDGYTF | TGTGCCAGCAGCTATAGACAGGGCGATGGCTACACCTTC | NA | TRBJ1-2 | TRBD1 | TRBV7-9
CASSHTLARGQETQYF | TGCGCCAGCAGCCACACCCTGGCCAGGGGCCAAGAGACCCAGTACTTC | few | TRBJ2-5 | NA | TRBV4-1
CASRDRVDTEAFF | TGTGCCAGCCGGGACAGGGTAGACACTGAAGCTTTCTTT | NA | TRBJ1-1 | TRBD1 | TRBV25-1
CSPVHYDTQYF | TGCAGCCCCGTACATTATGATACGCAGTATTTT | NA | TRBJ2-3 | NA | TRBV29-1
CASSFGPGGENIQYF | TGTGCCAGCAGCTTCGGCCCAGGTGGGGAAAACATTCAGTACTTC | NA | TRBJ2-4 | NA | TRBV11-2
CASSLNGYEQYF | TGTGCCAGCAGTTTAAACGGATACGAGCAGTACTTC | NA | TRBJ2-7 | NA | TRBV27
CASSDRDRGPGELFF | TGTGCCAGCAGCGACCGGGACAGGGGACCCGGGGAGCTGTTTTTT | NA | TRBJ2-2 | TRBD1 | TRBV11-3
CASSRGQEYEQYF | TGTGCCAGTAGTAGGGGACAGGAGTACGAGCAGTACTTC | NA | TRBJ2-7 | TRBD1 | TRBV19
CASSLGSGTFFEQYF | TGCGCCAGCAGCTTGGGATCCGGGACTTTCTTCGAGCAGTACTTC | NA | TRBJ2-7 | NA | TRBV5-1
CASRVTGAVGTDTQYF | TGTGCCAGCAGAGTTACAGGGGCAGTGGGCACAGATACGCAGTATTTT | NA | TRBJ2-3 | TRBD1 | TRBV2
CASSQRGTGYEQYF | TGTGCCAGCAGCCAGAGGGGGACAGGCTACGAGCAGTACTTC | NA | TRBJ2-7 | TRBD1 | TRBV7-2
CASSSTGRGYTF | TGTGCCAGCAGTTCAACGGGGCGCGGCTACACCTTC | NA | TRBJ1-2 | NA | TRBV6-1
CASSLSGSHNQPQHF | TGTGCCAGCAGTTTGTCAGGGTCCCATAATCAGCCCCAGCATTTT | NA | TRBJ1-5 | NA | TRBV28
CAITRDRELDEQYF | TGTGCCATCACCCGGGACAGGGAATTAGACGAGCAGTACTTC | NA | TRBJ2-7 | TRBD1 | TRBV10-3
CASSPRQGLNTEAFF | TGTGCCAGCAGCCCAAGACAGGGGTTGAACACTGAAGCTTTCTTT | NA | TRBJ1-1 | TRBD1 | TRBV7-9
CASSFAGTSINIQYF | TGTGCCAGCAGTTTCGCAGGGACTAGCATAAACATTCAGTACTTC | NA | TRBJ2-4 | TRBD2 | TRBV28
CSARDGYEQYF | TGCAGTGCTAGAGACGGGTACGAGCAGTACTTC | once | TRBJ2-7 | NA | TRBV20-1